The rows below give T cell receptor beta chains drawn from one sample of a study of blood T cell repertoires in COVID-19. Data came from immunoSEQ multiplex PCR; TCRdb stores just in-frame clones and leaves some out. The data show 65,000 to 85,000 clones, approximately 89% seen once. Source material: peripheral blood. All receptors derive from a man aged 50 or older with active COVID-19. Both conserved end residues are part of each CDR3. Each record gives: J gene, clone size, CDR3 length, D gene, V gene, CDR3 protein, CDR3 DNA. The D gene is left open where the match is weak. Clone size is shown for a subset of rows, as once, few, many or a class of expanded clone.

>TRBJ1-2|few|13|TRBD1|TRBV2
CASSEWTGDGYTF
TGTGCCAGCAGTGAATGGACAGGGGATGGCTACACCTTC
>TRBJ2-1|-|13|TRBD2|TRBV2
CASIKAGGNEQFF
TGTGCCAGCATTAAGGCGGGGGGAAATGAGCAGTTCTTC
>TRBJ1-2|-|13|-|TRBV12-3/TRBV12-4
CASYKRAGYGYTF
TGTGCCAGCTATAAGAGGGCGGGCTATGGCTACACCTTC
>TRBJ1-1|-|14|-|TRBV11-2
CASSARRGGARAFF
TGTGCCAGCAGCGCCCGTCGAGGGGGGGCGCGAGCTTTCTTT
>TRBJ2-1|-|16|TRBD2|TRBV24-1
CATSDSTSGGYNEQFF
TGTGCCACCAGTGATTCGACTAGCGGGGGATACAATGAGCAGTTCTTC
>TRBJ2-1|-|15|-|TRBV4-2
CASSQEGYRDDEQFF
TGTGCCAGCAGCCAAGAAGGCTACAGGGACGACGAGCAGTTCTTC
>TRBJ2-7|-|14|TRBD1|TRBV18
CASSPRTGGDEQYF
TGTGCCAGCTCACCCCGGACAGGGGGCGACGAGCAGTACTTC
>TRBJ2-5|-|19|TRBD2|TRBV4-1
CASSQAPTTSGGLQETQYF
TGCGCCAGCAGCCAAGCCCCCACAACTAGCGGGGGTCTACAAGAGACCCAGTACTTC
>TRBJ1-2|-|15|-|TRBV4-3
CASSQDLLPSYGYTF
TGCGCCAGCAGCCAGGACTTACTCCCCAGCTATGGCTACACCTTC
>TRBJ1-3|-|15|-|TRBV3-1/TRBV3-2
CASSPSGDPGNTIYF
TGTGCCAGCAGCCCATCAGGGGATCCGGGAAACACCATATATTTT
>TRBJ1-2|few|14|-|TRBV10-3
CAINAGYSNYGYTF
TGTGCCATCAATGCAGGGTATTCTAACTATGGCTACACCTTC
>TRBJ2-5|-|14|TRBD2|TRBV5-1
CASSKAGGRETQYF
TGCGCCAGCAGCAAAGCGGGGGGGCGGGAGACCCAGTACTTC
>TRBJ2-5|-|13|TRBD1|TRBV6-5
CASSQGAGETQYF
TGTGCCAGCTCACAGGGGGCAGGAGAGACCCAGTACTTC
>TRBJ2-5|-|16|TRBD2|TRBV7-7
CASSPLAGGPLETQYF
TGTGCCAGCAGCCCCTTAGCGGGGGGGCCGTTAGAGACCCAGTACTTC
>TRBJ2-2|once|14|-|TRBV13
CASSLRGNTGELFF
TGTGCCAGCAGCTTAAGGGGGAACACCGGGGAGCTGTTTTTT
>TRBJ2-5|-|16|-|TRBV2
CASTIHSGGAGETQYF
TGTGCCAGCACAATTCACAGTGGGGGGGCTGGAGAGACCCAGTACTTC
>TRBJ1-1|-|15|TRBD1|TRBV9
CASSVETGTGTEAFF
TGTGCCAGCAGCGTAGAGACAGGGACGGGTACTGAAGCTTTCTTT
>TRBJ1-2|-|13|-|TRBV2
CATTEATGYGYTF
TGTGCCACCACAGAGGCCACGGGGTATGGCTACACCTTC
>TRBJ2-7|-|16|-|TRBV9
CASSPMTVTSSYEQYF
TGTGCCAGCAGCCCTATGACAGTTACAAGCTCCTACGAGCAGTACTTC
>TRBJ1-2|-|13|-|TRBV29-1
CSVVGRSDYGYTF
TGCAGCGTTGTGGGCAGGTCGGACTATGGCTACACCTTC
>TRBJ2-1|-|14|TRBD1|TRBV6-6
CASSWTGVMNEQFF
TGTGCCAGCAGCTGGACAGGGGTAATGAATGAGCAGTTCTTC
>TRBJ1-1|-|14|-|TRBV9
CASSGEGAGTEAFF
TGTGCCAGCAGCGGGGAGGGCGCGGGGACTGAAGCTTTCTTT
>TRBJ2-7|-|13|-|TRBV4-1
CASSYREANEQYF
TGCGCCAGCAGCTACAGGGAAGCCAACGAGCAGTACTTC
>TRBJ2-6|-|16|-|TRBV6-5
CASSYSGGSGANVLTF
TGTGCCAGCAGTTACTCGGGGGGCTCTGGGGCCAACGTCCTGACTTTC
>TRBJ1-1|-|16|TRBD1|TRBV7-8
CASSLVPGQGETEAFF
TGTGCCAGCAGCTTAGTTCCCGGCCAGGGGGAGACTGAAGCTTTCTTT
>TRBJ2-2|-|14|TRBD2|TRBV9
CASSPRGGVGELFF
TGTGCCAGCAGCCCCCGGGGGGGGGTCGGGGAGCTGTTTTTT
>TRBJ2-3|-|14|-|TRBV9
CASSVETGSDTQYF
TGTGCCAGCAGCGTAGAAACAGGGTCAGATACGCAGTATTTT
>TRBJ1-6|-|16|-|TRBV27
CASSLYGRGGNSPLHF
TGTGCCAGCAGTTTGTACGGCAGGGGAGGGAATTCACCCCTCCACTTT
>TRBJ1-1|-|14|TRBD1|TRBV2
CASSDRGKNTEAFF
TGTGCCAGCAGTGACAGGGGGAAGAACACTGAAGCTTTCTTT
>TRBJ2-3|-|17|TRBD2|TRBV2
CASILRLAGGLADTQYF
TGTGCCAGCATCCTGAGACTAGCGGGGGGTCTCGCAGATACGCAGTATTTT
>TRBJ2-7|-|15|TRBD1|TRBV5-6
CASSGERQGAYEQYF
TGTGCCAGCAGTGGCGAGAGACAGGGGGCGTACGAGCAGTACTTC
>TRBJ1-5|-|14|-|TRBV4-3
CASSQDPGNQPQHF
TGCGCCAGCAGCCAAGACCCAGGGAATCAGCCCCAGCATTTT
>TRBJ1-5|-|16|TRBD1|TRBV15
CATSRDYATGKQPQHF
TGTGCCACCAGCAGAGATTATGCGACAGGGAAGCAGCCCCAGCATTTT
>TRBJ1-1|once|15|-|TRBV5-1
CASSLGTLQETEAFF
TGCGCCAGCAGCCTGGGGACACTGCAAGAGACTGAAGCTTTCTTT
>TRBJ2-7|-|15|TRBD1|TRBV27
CASSRMGQGYGEQYF
TGTGCCAGCAGCCGGATGGGACAGGGGTACGGCGAGCAGTACTTC
>TRBJ1-5|-|13|-|TRBV30
CAWNSGNNQPQHF
TGTGCCTGGAATTCGGGGAATAATCAGCCCCAGCATTTT
>TRBJ2-2|once|14|-|TRBV4-1
CASRQQVNTGELFF
TGCGCCAGCAGACAACAGGTTAACACCGGGGAGCTGTTTTTT
>TRBJ1-1|-|14|TRBD1|TRBV6-5
CATGTDHMNTEAFF
TGTGCCACGGGGACAGACCACATGAACACTGAAGCTTTCTTT
>TRBJ2-7|-|15|TRBD2|TRBV9
CASSAGGALRYEQYF
TGTGCCAGCAGCGCCGGGGGGGCTCTGAGATACGAGCAGTACTTC
>TRBJ2-5|-|15|TRBD1|TRBV5-1
CASSPWRGGEETQYF
TGCGCCAGCAGCCCGTGGAGAGGGGGCGAAGAGACCCAGTACTTC
>TRBJ2-7|few|12|-|TRBV5-4
CASSFQDYEQYF
TGTGCCAGCAGCTTCCAGGACTACGAGCAGTACTTC